A single sample gave rise to the 24 T cell receptor beta chains below, sequenced in a study of T cell responses to AZD1222 COVID-19 vaccine. Repertoires were generated with immunoSEQ multiplex PCR, while TCRdb's copy carries only in-frame clones and drops some. Of 60,000 to 75,000 clones in the sample, around 83% were seen once. The specimen was peripheral blood, collected on day 0 of AZD1222 vaccination. Receptors originate from an adult in good health.

This sequence joins TRBV9 and TRBJ2-7, with D uncertain. Germline CDR1 reads SGDLS; CDR2 reads YYNGEE. Trimming removed 0 bases from V and 2 bases from J, with 12 bases in between. This CDR3 has 15 amino acids. The CDR3 protein is CASSVDQGIAYEQYF. As DNA, the CDR3 is TGTGCCAGCAGCGTAGATCAAGGGATCGCCTACGAGCAGTACTTC. Filled out from reference TRBV9 and TRBJ2-7, the complete variable domain reads DSGVTQTPKHLITATGQRVTLRCSPRSGDLSVYWYQQSLDQGLQFLIQYYNGEERAKGNILERFSAQQFPDLHSELNLSSLELGDSALYFCASSVDQGIAYEQYFGPGTRLTVT.

This chain uses TRBV15 with TRBJ1-2; 7 bases agree with TRBD1. The junction had 1 base not matched to a gene; V was cut back by 0 bases and J by 6 bases. The CDR3 runs to 13 residues. CDR1 and CDR2 from the germline V gene are LNHNV and YYDKDF (reference sequence). CDR3 in DNA: TGTGCCACCAGCAGAGAGACAGGGAATGGCTACACCTTC. The encoded protein is CATSRETGNGYTF.

The genes are TRBV7-6 and TRBJ2-3; the match to TRBD2 covers 10 bases. The germline V gene encodes CDR1 SGHVS and CDR2 FNYEAQ. The CDR3 is 19 amino acids. J was trimmed by 3 bases and V by 0 bases; bases with no gene match: 12. CDR3 in amino acids: CASSLAVGGLAVVTDTQYF. CDR3 DNA sequence: TGTGCCAGCAGCTTAGCGGTTGGCGGACTAGCGGTCGTTACAGATACGCAGTATTTT.

The rearrangement joins TRBV6-1 to TRBJ2-5; D uncertain. CDR3 length: 15 residues. In germline, CDR1 is MNHNS, CDR2 SASEGT. Trimming took 2 bases from V and 4 from J, leaving 14 bases between them. CDR3 in DNA: TGTGCCAGCAGTGAAACCAGAACCTCGGGAGAGACCCAGTACTTC. This sequence encodes CASSETRTSGETQYF.

The V and J genes are TRBV2 and TRBJ1-1; 7 nucleotides align to TRBD1. Trimming removed 6 bases from V and 4 bases from J; junction bases left unmatched: 23. Germline V CDR1 and CDR2: SNHLY, FYNNEI. The CDR3 is 19 residues long. CDR3 DNA: TGTGCCAGCAGGTTAGGGGGTTTCATGAGGGACAGTTTGCGCACTGAAGCTTTCTTT. Translation gives CASRLGGFMRDSLRTEAFF.

The chain couples TRBV11-2 to TRBJ1-6, with 7 bases lining up with TRBD1. The CDR3 sequence is 15 residues long. The V segment lost 5 bases and the J segment 7 bases; nucleotides outside the gene matches: 8. Per the germline V gene, CDR1 is SGHAT and CDR2 is FQNNGV. Here the CDR3 DNA reads TGTGCCAGCAGCCCCCCCGGGACAGAGAATTCACCCCTCCACTTT. This codes for CASSPPGTENSPLHF.

The table lists this clone with a count of one. This CDR3 reads CSVLRGTSEAFF. The CDR3 DNA follows: TGCAGCGTACTCAGGGGTACCAGTGAAGCTTTCTTT. The genes are TRBV29-1 and TRBJ1-1; a weak D match, TRBD1 (6 bases). This CDR3 is built from 12 residues. Germline-derived CDR1 and CDR2 are SQVTM and ANQGSEA. Trimming pared 6 bases from V and 7 bases from J, leaving 15 bases between.

The chain links TRBV2 to TRBJ2-5; TRBD1 aligns across 7 bases. The V gene end was trimmed by 5 bases and the J gene end by 4 bases; junction bases not matched to a gene: 4. CDR1 is SNHLY, CDR2 FYNNEI, per germline. The CDR3 consists of 13 residues. CDR3 in amino acids: CASSLYRGETQYF. In DNA, the CDR3 is TGTGCCAGCAGTTTATACAGGGGAGAGACCCAGTACTTC.

This chain joins TRBV6-5 and TRBJ1-2; 9 bases map to TRBD1. Germline assignment: CDR1 MNHEY and CDR2 SVGAGI. The CDR3 sequence is 15 residues long. The V gene end was trimmed by 2 bases and the J gene end by 8 bases; junction bases not matched to a gene: 9. The CDR3 protein is CASSYPGQGREGYTF. In nucleotides, the CDR3 is TGTGCCAGCAGTTACCCGGGACAGGGAAGGGAAGGCTACACCTTC.

The V call is TRBV19, the J call TRBJ2-5; no reliable D call. Trimming took 3 bases from V and 2 from J, leaving 10 bases between them. Looked up from germline, CDR1 is LNHDA and CDR2 is SQIVND (reference sequence). The CDR3 has 14 amino acids. CDR3 nucleotide sequence: TGTGCCAGTAGTATTTGGTCTGAGCAAGAGACCCAGTACTTC. It yields the protein CASSIWSEQETQYF.

The genes are TRBV19 and TRBJ1-2, with 9 bases fitting TRBD1. This CDR3 is 14 amino acids long. Trimming cost V 10 bases and J 4 bases; bases outside gene matches: 10. Germline loops: CDR1 LNHDA, CDR2 SQIVND (reference sequence). CDR3 nucleotides: TGTGCCACCCACTACAGGGGGCTCGGCTATGGCTACACCTTC. This encodes CATHYRGLGYGYTF.

The gene calls are TRBV4-1 and TRBJ1-2, with a tentative D call TRBD1 (5 bases). CDR3 size: 13 residues. The V end lost 3 bases, the J end lost 8 bases, and 13 bases lay between the germline ends. Germline values: CDR1 MGHRA, CDR2 YSYEKL. CDR3 amino acids: CASSHPRGWGYTF. In DNA form, the CDR3 reads TGCGCCAGCAGCCACCCGAGGGGATGGGGCTACACCTTC.

The chain combines TRBV10-3 with TRBJ2-2; D possibly matches TRBD1 or TRBD2 (5 bases each). V was shortened by 3 bases and J by 6 bases, with 8 bases between the two germline ends. The CDR3 totals 13 residues. CDR1 and CDR2 from the germline V gene are ENHRY and SYGVKD. CDR3 in DNA: TGTGCCATCAGTGATGGGACCCCCGGGGAGCTGTTTTTT. Protein product: CAISDGTPGELFF.

CDR3 loop: CRGPNYEQYV. CDR3 nucleotides: TGCAGGGGTCCAAACTACGAGCAGTACGTC. The V gene is TRBV20-1, the J gene TRBJ2-7; D is unclear. CDR1 is DFQATT, CDR2 SNEGSKA, per germline (reference sequence). The CDR3 contains 10 residues.

The chain is built from TRBV5-1 and TRBJ2-3; 13 bases fit TRBD2. The CDR3 length is 16 residues. Trimming at V came to 2 bases and at J to 1 base, leaving 1 base not matched to a gene. Germline CDR1 is SGHRS and CDR2 is YFSETQ. The CDR3 protein is CASSLLAGGGTDTQYF. The CDR3 nucleotides read TGCGCCAGCAGCTTACTAGCGGGAGGGGGCACAGATACGCAGTATTTT.

The chain couples TRBV11-1 to TRBJ2-1, with 12 bases that match TRBD2. There are 15 residues in the CDR3. Per germline, CDR1 SGHAT and CDR2 FQDESV (reference sequence). The trim removed 6 bases at V and 10 bases at J, leaving 10 bases unmatched. CDR3 loop: CASSYLAGGVREQFF. Here the CDR3 DNA reads TGTGCCAGCAGTTACCTAGCGGGAGGGGTTCGAGAGCAGTTCTTC.

The V gene is TRBV12-3 or TRBV12-4, the J gene TRBJ2-5, with 7 bases lining up with TRBD1. The CDR3 totals 13 residues. Trimming cost V 5 bases and J 7 bases; bases outside gene matches: 7. The CDR3 here is CASSPQGPGTQYF. For the CDR3, the DNA is TGTGCCAGCAGTCCACAGGGGCCGGGGACCCAGTACTTC.

About this clone itself: Other DNA sequences within the sample encode an identical CDR3. The CDR3 sequence: CASSLTGTSYEQYF. DNA of the CDR3: TGTGCCAGCAGCTTGACGGGTACGTCCTACGAGCAGTACTTC. The chain couples TRBV5-5 to TRBJ2-7; D not resolved. The V gene lost 1 base and the J gene lost 1 base, with 9 bases spanning the gap. The germline gives CDR1 SGHKS, CDR2 YYEKEE (reference sequence). This CDR3 region has 14 residues.

V gene TRBV19 combines with J gene TRBJ1-5; 10 nucleotides match TRBD1. CDR3 length: 17 amino acids. The germline V gene encodes CDR1 LNHDA and CDR2 SQIVND (reference sequence). The V gene end was trimmed by 5 bases and the J gene end by 2 bases; junction bases not matched to a gene: 9. CDR3 region: CASSRDRGQAGNQPQHF. CDR3 DNA: TGTGCCAGTAGTCGCGACAGGGGGCAAGCTGGCAATCAGCCCCAGCATTTT.

V and J are TRBV18 and TRBJ2-7; TRBD1 agrees at 8 bases. Germline V gene data show CDR1 as KGHSH and CDR2 as LQKENI. The ends lost 0 bases at V and 3 bases at J; junction bases unmatched: 4. The CDR3 is 15 residues long. CDR3 DNA sequence: TGTGCCAGCTCACCACCGGGACAGGCGAGCTACGAGCAGTACTTC. Protein: CASSPPGQASYEQYF.

The CDR3 loop is CASSVENRRDYTF. The CDR3 DNA reads as TGTGCCAGCAGCGTAGAAAACAGGAGGGACTACACCTTC. The V and J genes are TRBV9 and TRBJ1-2; possibly TRBD1 for D (5 bases). The germline V and J ends were trimmed by 0 bases and 10 bases, with 13 bases remaining between them. Germline V gene data show CDR1 as SGDLS and CDR2 as YYNGEE. The CDR3 covers 13 residues.

This sequence joins TRBV19 and TRBJ2-2, with 10 positions matching TRBD2. Per germline, CDR1 LNHDA and CDR2 SQIVND (reference sequence). CDR3 length equals 15 residues. V shed 7 bases and J 3 bases; nucleotides not matched to a gene: 5. The CDR3 DNA is TGTGCCAGTAATCAGCGGGAGGGCGACACCGGGGAGCTGTTTTTT. Its translation: CASNQREGDTGELFF. The whole variable domain, filled in from reference TRBV19 and TRBJ2-2, reads DGGITQSPKYLFRKEGQNVTLSCEQNLNHDAMYWYRQDPGQGLRLIYYSQIVNDFQKGDIAEGYSVSREKKESFPLTVTSAQKNPTAFYLCASNQREGDTGELFFGEGSRLTVL.

J is TRBJ1-5 and V is TRBV18; D not certain. Looked up from germline, CDR1 is KGHSH and CDR2 is LQKENI. The CDR3 extends over 15 amino acids. Trimming stripped 3 bases from V and 0 bases from J, with 9 bases between. CDR3 sequence: CASSPVSNSNQPQHF. In DNA, the CDR3 is TGTGCCAGCTCACCCGTTTCTAATAGCAATCAGCCCCAGCATTTT.

V usage is TRBV7-9 and J usage is TRBJ2-7; D unresolved. Germline loops: CDR1 SEHNR, CDR2 FQNEAQ (reference sequence). This CDR3 has 13 amino acids. Trimming took off 1 base at V and 2 bases at J, with 6 bases between the two ends. Here the CDR3 DNA reads TGTGCCAGCAGCTTAGAGGCTGCCTACGAGCAGTACGTC. The encoded protein is CASSLEAAYEQYV.